One and the same sample provided the 20 T cell receptor beta chains below, sequenced in a study of radiotherapy plus CTLA-4 blockade in lung cancer. Assay: immunoSEQ multiplex PCR; the TCRdb copy retains only in-frame clones and omits some. The sample shows some 60,000 clones, 70% to 85% of them seen only once. The sample here was peripheral blood, taken from a patient treated with radiotherapy plus ipilimumab. These TCRs come from a human donor with non-small cell lung cancer who had a partial response to radiotherapy plus ipilimumab.

The J gene is TRBJ1-1, the V gene TRBV27; TRBD1 matches 8 bases. The V and J ends lost 5 bases and 8 bases, in that order; junction bases with no gene match: 7. The CDR3 is 13 residues long. Germline CDR1 is MNHEY and CDR2 is SMNVEV (reference sequence). CDR3 sequence (DNA): TGTGCCAGCAGTCCCCGGACAGGGCGGGAAGCTTTCTTT. This encodes CASSPRTGREAFF.

The chain carries TRBV13 and TRBJ2-3; tentative D call: TRBD1 (5 bases). With 3 bases removed from V and 4 bases from J, the gap between germline ends came to 11 bases. Per the germline V gene, CDR1 is PRHDT and CDR2 is FYEKMQ (reference sequence). The CDR3 contains 14 residues. CDR3 protein: CASSFERGPDTQYF. CDR3 DNA sequence: TGTGCCAGCAGCTTCGAAAGGGGCCCAGATACGCAGTATTTT.

This clone was seen just once. The chain is built from TRBV14 and TRBJ1-1, with TRBD1 matching 8 bases. Trimming took 4 bases from V and 1 from J; bases not matched to a gene: 5. The germline gives CDR1 SGHDN, CDR2 FVKESK. CDR3 length equals 15 residues. The CDR3 spells CASSRRTGKNTEAFF. Here the CDR3 DNA reads TGTGCCAGCAGCCGACGGACAGGGAAGAACACTGAAGCTTTCTTT.

This clone appeared a few times. V and J are TRBV4-2 and TRBJ2-5; 8 bases are a match to TRBD1. Germline V CDR1 and CDR2: LGHNA, YNFKEQ. The CDR3 sequence is 19 residues long. The V gene end was trimmed by 0 bases and the J gene end by 5 bases; junction bases not matched to a gene: 17. For the CDR3, the DNA is TGTGCCAGCAGCCAAGATGCCCCCCGCGGACAGGGTTGGGGGGAGACCCAGTACTTC. Translating gives CASSQDAPRGQGWGETQYF.

CDR3 coding DNA: TGTGCCAGCAGCGGGGGTAGGAGGTACGACGAGCAGTACTTC. Translation: CASSGGRRYDEQYF. The genes are TRBV28 and TRBJ2-7, with a weak D call TRBD2 (6 bases). The V gene's germline CDR1 is MDHEN and CDR2 SYDVKM. The CDR3 extends over 14 amino acids. Trimming took 6 bases from V and 5 from J, leaving 17 bases between them.

V gene TRBV10-1 combines with J gene TRBJ2-3, with D perhaps matching TRBD1 (5 bases). V dropped 4 bases and J dropped 5 bases, with 13 bases sitting between them. This CDR3 is built from 14 residues. The V gene's germline CDR1 is WNHNN and CDR2 SYGVQD (reference sequence). The CDR3: CASSVEGAGDTQYF. The CDR3 region has the DNA TGCGCCAGCAGTGTCGAAGGGGCTGGAGATACGCAGTATTTT.

This clone came up a few times. The chain couples TRBV28 to TRBJ1-1; D gene ambiguous. Germline CDR1 reads MDHEN; CDR2 reads SYDVKM. CDR3 length: 15 residues. Trimming took 6 bases from V and 1 from J, leaving 15 bases between them. For the CDR3, the DNA is TGTGCCAGCAGCCCTCGAGGCGTAAAGAACACTGAAGCTTTCTTT. Amino acids: CASSPRGVKNTEAFF.

V is TRBV18 and J is TRBJ2-7, with D possibly being TRBD1 (6 bases). Germline V gene data show CDR1 as KGHSH and CDR2 as LQKENI. The CDR3 is 19 residues long. The V end lost 3 bases, the J end lost 0 bases, and 24 bases lay between the germline ends. For the CDR3, the DNA is TGTGCCAGCTCACCCCTAGACTCATCCGGGACATTGAGCTCCTACGAGCAGTACTTC. The encoded protein is CASSPLDSSGTLSSYEQYF.

The sample holds many counts of this clone. This rearrangement joins TRBV27 to TRBJ1-2; no clear D gene. This CDR3 is 15 amino acids long. V was trimmed by 6 bases and J by 0 bases, leaving 14 bases between them. Germline CDR1 is MNHEY and CDR2 is SMNVEV (reference sequence). CDR3 loop: CASSPYTSSNYGYTF. CDR3 in DNA: TGTGCCAGCAGCCCCTATACTTCTTCTAACTATGGCTACACCTTC.

The chain is built from TRBV7-2 and TRBJ1-6; no reliable D call. V was pared by 1 base and J by 9 bases, with 13 bases between. The CDR3 is 15 amino acids. CDR1 SGHTA and CDR2 FQGNSA come from the germline V gene. This CDR3 is CASSLVGAVGSPLHF. The CDR3 region has the DNA TGTGCCAGCAGCTTAGTAGGAGCAGTAGGTTCACCCCTCCACTTT.

This clone is a singleton in its sample. The chain recombines TRBV5-1 with TRBJ1-1; D is uncertain. The CDR3 is 13 residues long. V lost 3 bases and J 0 bases, leaving 6 bases between the germline ends. Germline lookup yields CDR1 SGHRS and CDR2 YFSETQ. The CDR3 region is CASSSELNTEAFF. The DNA of the CDR3 is TGCGCCAGCAGCTCCGAGTTGAACACTGAAGCTTTCTTT.

This CDR3 is CASSTHRAGANVLTF. The CDR3 region has the DNA TGTGCCAGTAGTACTCACAGGGCTGGGGCCAACGTCCTGACTTTC. The genes are TRBV19 and TRBJ2-6; D possibly corresponds to TRBD1 (6 bases). Germline CDR1 is LNHDA and CDR2 is SQIVND (reference sequence). The ends were cut back, 4 bases at V and 2 bases at J, with 9 bases in the middle. CDR3 length: 15 residues.

This chain uses TRBV6-5 with TRBJ1-5, with D hard to call. V lost 1 base and J lost 1, with 5 bases in between. The CDR3 totals 14 residues. Germline V gives CDR1 MNHEY, CDR2 SVGAGI. The CDR3 DNA follows: TGTGCCAGCAGTTACTACCAGAGCAATCAGCCCCAGCATTTT. Protein sequence: CASSYYQSNQPQHF.

The V gene is TRBV9, the J gene TRBJ1-2; 7 bases line up with TRBD1. The CDR3 has 16 residues. CDR1 is SGDLS and CDR2 is YYNGEE in the germline V gene. J gave up 5 bases and V 3 bases, and 13 bases lay outside the gene matches. Here the CDR3 reads CASSANPGQIMYGYTF. The DNA of the CDR3 is TGTGCCAGCAGCGCTAATCCGGGACAGATAATGTATGGCTACACCTTC.

This sequence joins TRBV7-8 and TRBJ2-4; 13 positions agree with TRBD2. With V trimmed by 6 bases and J by 2 bases, 7 bases remained unmatched. CDR3 size: 17 residues. Germline V CDR1 and CDR2: SGHVS, FQNEAQ. In DNA form, the CDR3 reads TGTGCCAGCAGTACCGGGACTAGCGGGGAATCCAAAAACATTCAGTACTTC. It specifies CASSTGTSGESKNIQYF.

The chain is built from TRBV7-6 and TRBJ2-3; 8 bases line up with TRBD2. Trimming cost V 1 base and J 4 bases; bases outside gene matches: 4. CDR3 length: 15 residues. Germline CDR1 SGHVS, CDR2 FNYEAQ. CDR3 region: CASSLERGGADTQYF. In DNA form, the CDR3 reads TGTGCCAGCAGCTTAGAACGGGGGGGCGCAGATACGCAGTATTTT.

The table lists this clone with a few counts. The V gene is TRBV30, the J gene TRBJ2-7; 8 bases are a match to TRBD1. J lost 5 bases, V lost 5 bases, and 8 bases had no gene match. CDR1 GTSNPN and CDR2 SVGIG come from the germline V gene (reference sequence). The length of the CDR3 is 13 residues. CDR3 nucleotide sequence: TGTGCCTGGCAGGGGGCAAGGTTCAACGAGCAGTACTTC. Residues: CAWQGARFNEQYF.

The chain combines TRBV15 with TRBJ2-1; no clear D gene. The CDR3 runs to 11 residues. Between the trimmed V and J ends, which lost 8 bases and 6 bases, there was a span of 8 bases. Per the germline V gene, CDR1 is LNHNV and CDR2 is YYDKDF (reference sequence). CDR3 protein: CATQSVNEQFF. As DNA, the CDR3 is TGTGCCACCCAGTCCGTCAATGAGCAGTTCTTC.

This CDR3 reads CASSAYQGPQPQHF. The DNA for the CDR3 is TGTGCCAGCAGCGCTTACCAGGGTCCTCAGCCCCAGCATTTT. The gene calls are TRBV9 and TRBJ1-5; maybe TRBD1 (5 bases). This CDR3 has 14 amino acids. Germline V gene lookup returns CDR1 SGDLS and CDR2 YYNGEE. The V end was cut by 3 bases, the J end by 6 bases, with 13 bases between.

This clone was counted once. The V call is TRBV6-1, the J call TRBJ1-3; TRBD1 is a possible D gene (6 bases). Per the germline V gene, CDR1 is MNHNS and CDR2 is SASEGT. CDR3 length: 13 amino acids. The V end lost 4 bases, the J end lost 4 bases, and 8 bases lay between the germline ends. CDR3 in amino acids: CASSARGGNTIYF. In nucleotides, the CDR3 is TGTGCCAGCAGTGCCAGGGGCGGAAACACCATATATTTT.